These T cell receptor beta chains were read from a single sample in a study of blood T cell repertoires in COVID-19. TCRdb's copy holds only in-frame clones and misses some; the assay was immunoSEQ multiplex PCR. The sample consists of roughly 49,000 clones, 75% to 85% of them appearing once. The sample was peripheral blood. All receptors come from a man in his forties with acute or convalescent COVID-19. The CDR3 runs from the conserved cysteine through the conserved F or W. The D gene is left open where the match is weak. Size is stated for part of the rows, as once, few or many counts, or as a class when the clone is expanded.

D gene	clone size	V gene	J gene	CDR3 DNA	CDR3 protein
NA	NA	TRBV19	TRBJ1-3	TGTGCCAGTTTATACCGGGACTCTGGAAACACCATATATTTT	CASLYRDSGNTIYF
TRBD2	NA	TRBV2	TRBJ2-3	TGTGCCAGCAGCCCTTCGGGACTAGGTCCAGATACGCAGTATTTT	CASSPSGLGPDTQYF
NA	NA	TRBV24-1	TRBJ2-3	TGTGCCACCAGTGATAGGGGCTCGGCGGATACGCAGTATTTT	CATSDRGSADTQYF
NA	once	TRBV2	TRBJ2-3	TGTGCCAGCAGTGACGGGACACCCGTGACAGATACGCAGTATTTT	CASSDGTPVTDTQYF
NA	NA	TRBV6-5	TRBJ1-4	TGTGCCAGCCGACATCCAACTAATGAAAAACTGTTTTTT	CASRHPTNEKLFF
TRBD1	NA	TRBV11-2	TRBJ2-5	TGTGCCAGCAGCTTATTGACAGGGAGCAAAGAGACCCAGTACTTC	CASSLLTGSKETQYF
NA	NA	TRBV9	TRBJ2-2	TGTGCCAGCAGCCCCCATCCGGGATCGAACACCGGGGAGCTGTTTTTT	CASSPHPGSNTGELFF
TRBD1	NA	TRBV24-1	TRBJ2-1	TGTGCCACCCGAGGACAGGGGTACTCCTACAATGAGCAGTTCTTC	CATRGQGYSYNEQFF
TRBD1	NA	TRBV6-5	TRBJ2-4	TGTGCCAGCAGCATGACAGGGGATCCCAAAAACATTCAGTACTTC	CASSMTGDPKNIQYF
NA	once	TRBV6-5	TRBJ1-2	TGTGCCAGCAGTCTAGAGGGACTCCGGGGGGGCTACACCTTC	CASSLEGLRGGYTF
NA	NA	TRBV2	TRBJ1-2	TGTGCCAGCAGTCTCCAGGGTCCCAACTCTAACTATGGCTACACCTTC	CASSLQGPNSNYGYTF
NA	NA	TRBV2	TRBJ1-5	TGTGCCAGCAGTGAAGACACAGGGAGTCAGCCCCAGCATTTT	CASSEDTGSQPQHF
TRBD1	NA	TRBV24-1	TRBJ1-2	TGTGCCACCAGTGACCCCGGACAGGGACCATATGGCTACACCTTC	CATSDPGQGPYGYTF